These 7 T cell receptor beta chains originate from one sample sequenced in a study of cytotoxic CD8 clonotypes in ibrutinib-treated CLL. Profiled with immunoSEQ multiplex PCR; TCRdb holds only in-frame clones, not every one. This sample has hundreds of thousands of clones, with roughly 74% found just once. Sample: PBMCs, taken after 24 months of ibrutinib treatment. The receptors were sampled from a human donor with chronic lymphocytic leukemia.

The J gene is TRBJ2-7, the V gene TRBV19; D possibly corresponds to TRBD1 (5 bases). Germline lookup yields CDR1 LNHDA and CDR2 SQIVND (reference sequence). The V and J ends lost 7 bases and 4 bases respectively, with 14 bases between them. The CDR3 extends over 13 amino acids. The CDR3 coding sequence is TGTGCCAGTAACGGCAGGGTAGGATACGAGCAGTACTTC. Protein: CASNGRVGYEQYF.

The rearrangement uses TRBV7-2 and TRBJ2-1; D gene ambiguous. The CDR3 is made up of 11 amino acids. Trimming took 2 bases from V and 12 from J, leaving 8 bases between them. Germline V lookup: CDR1 SGHTA, CDR2 FQGNSA. CDR3 amino acids: CASSLRSVQFF. For the CDR3, the DNA is TGTGCCAGCAGCTTAAGGTCGGTGCAGTTCTTC.

The chain couples TRBV7-9 to TRBJ1-5, with 9 bases lining up with TRBD1. The CDR3 spans 16 residues. V lost 4 bases and J lost 6; bases outside the gene matches: 10. The germline CDR1 and CDR2 sequences are SEHNR and FQNEAQ (reference sequence). This CDR3 reads CASSWAQGAGGQPQHF. Here the CDR3 DNA reads TGTGCCAGCAGCTGGGCACAGGGGGCAGGGGGTCAGCCCCAGCATTTT.

The CDR3 loop is CASSLETALVYNEQFF. The CDR3 DNA reads TGTGCCAGCAGCTTGGAGACAGCCCTAGTATACAATGAGCAGTTCTTC. V gene TRBV5-4 combines with J gene TRBJ2-1; D may be TRBD1 (5 bases). The CDR3 extends over 16 amino acids. Germline CDR1 and CDR2: SGHNT and YYREEE (reference sequence). V was cut by 0 bases and J by 4 bases, with 14 bases left in between.

The V and J genes are TRBV9 and TRBJ1-1; D not resolved. Germline V lookup: CDR1 SGDLS, CDR2 YYNGEE. V was cut by 0 bases and J by 0 bases, with 6 bases left in between. CDR3 length: 14 amino acids. Here the CDR3 DNA reads TGTGCCAGCAGCGTAGTAACAGTGAACACTGAAGCTTTCTTT. Protein sequence: CASSVVTVNTEAFF.

The chain combines TRBV7-6 with TRBJ1-1; no reliable D call. The CDR3 extends over 13 amino acids. The germline gives CDR1 SGHVS, CDR2 FNYEAQ. V was trimmed by 5 bases and J by 2 bases, leaving 9 bases between them. CDR3: CASSQEVNTEAFF. Written as DNA, the CDR3 is TGTGCCAGCAGCCAAGAGGTTAACACTGAAGCTTTCTTT.

This clone was observed a handful of times. The CDR3 here is CASSEIGRRVGETQYF. DNA for the CDR3: TGTGCCAGCAGTGAAATCGGCAGGAGGGTAGGGGAGACCCAGTACTTC. This chain uses TRBV6-1 with TRBJ2-5; weak D call: TRBD2 (6 bases). The germline V gene encodes CDR1 MNHNS and CDR2 SASEGT. The CDR3 spans 16 residues. V lost 2 bases to trimming and J lost 5 bases, with 18 bases between them.